This entry concerns a single T cell receptor beta chain. No antigen is known for it. The sample is drawn from a study of CD8 T cells in ankylosing spondylitis. Study findings and constraints: Prior work had noted some motif variants in reactive arthritis blood and synovial fluid. There was reportedly significant enrichment of clones that were disease-linked in matched ankylosing spondylitis synovial fluid. Characteristic, it appeared, of ankylosing spondylitis blood was a TCR beta motif of eight or nine highly homologous variants.

Quantitative 5'-RACE with molecular barcodes produced the TCR beta libraries. Using its own MiXCR run on the 5' RACE reads, TCRdb lists one record per CDR3 protein. This table holds around 770,000 distinct CDR3 sequences, 12% found once. The CDR3 spans 12 residues. V was pared by 4 bases and J by 6 bases, with 10 bases between. CDR1 and CDR2 from the germline V gene are LNHNV and YYDKDF (reference sequence). The origin of this receptor is a male donor with ankylosing spondylitis. Sequenced input: blood, either unsorted or a sorted T cell fraction (not recorded which). This chain uses TRBV15 with TRBJ2-7, with D unresolved. CDR3 nucleotides: TGTGCCACCAGCATCTTTCAAGGCGAGCAGTACTTC. This gives the protein CATSIFQGEQYF.